What follows are 15 T cell receptor beta chains derived from one specimen sequenced in a study of molecular identifiers for immune sequencing clone quantification. TCRdb redid the calling of the PCR reads with MiXCR, one entry per CDR3 protein. This repertoire shows some 680,000 distinct CDR3 sequences, roughly 27% found once; its top ten account for 0.78%. The sequenced material came from naive CD8+ T cells from blood, with Jurkat cell RNA spiked in. Subset: FACS-sorted CD8+CD4-CCR7+CD45RA+ naive T cells. These receptors all come from a human donor in good health. Some libraries in this study had Jurkat cell RNA spiked in.

This clonotype appeared many times. The V call is TRBV10-2, the J call TRBJ2-3; D is undetermined. Trimming took 8 bases from V and 0 from J, leaving 9 bases between them. CDR1 WSHSY and CDR2 SAAADI come from the germline V gene. The CDR3 has 13 amino acids. The CDR3 DNA follows: TGCGCCAGCCAAGATCTCAGCACAGATACGCAGTATTTT. This translates into CASQDLSTDTQYF.

This clonotype was seen a handful of times. The rearrangement links TRBV4-2 to TRBJ2-5; D may be TRBD2 (5 bases). Germline V gene lookup returns CDR1 LGHNA and CDR2 YNFKEQ. The CDR3 has 15 amino acids. The ends were cut back, 0 bases at V and 4 bases at J, with 12 bases in the middle. The CDR3 region has the DNA TGTGCCAGCAGCCAAGAGCAGCGGATCGGAGAGACCCAGTACTTC. It is translated as CASSQEQRIGETQYF.

Points on this clonotype: With a much larger clone just one base away, this may be a read error. The rearrangement joins TRBV4-3 to TRBJ2-7, with TRBD1 as a possible D gene (5 bases). The CDR3 contains 14 residues. Germline CDR1 LGHNA, CDR2 YSLEER. CDR3 DNA sequence: TGCGCCAGCAGCCAAGGACAGAGGACCTACAAGCAGTACTTC. Amino acid sequence: CASSQGQRTYKQYF.

The V gene is TRBV15, the J gene TRBJ2-7; D ambiguous. V was trimmed by 0 bases and J by 5 bases, leaving 5 bases between them. The CDR3 length is 12 residues. Germline V gene data show CDR1 as LNHNV and CDR2 as YYDKDF (reference sequence). CDR3 bases: TGTGCCACCAGCAGAGACCAACACGAGCAGTACTTC. Translated: CATSRDQHEQYF.

This chain uses TRBV5-6 with TRBJ1-2; 7 bases agree with TRBD1. Trimming at V came to 4 bases and at J to 2 bases, leaving 14 bases not matched to a gene. The CDR3 is 17 amino acids. CDR1 is SGHDT, CDR2 YYEEEE, per germline. CDR3 bases: TGTGCCAGCAGCCGAACCCCTCCGGGACAGCGCAACTATGGCTACACCTTC. Its protein product is CASSRTPPGQRNYGYTF.

This clonotype appeared many times. The rearrangement uses TRBV9 and TRBJ2-3; TRBD2 might be the D (5 bases). Per the germline V gene, CDR1 is SGDLS and CDR2 is YYNGEE. This CDR3 region has 13 residues. Trimming pared 2 bases from V and 4 bases from J, leaving 8 bases between. CDR3 amino acids: CASSVEGPDTQYF. The CDR3, as DNA: TGTGCCAGCAGCGTCGAGGGCCCAGATACGCAGTATTTT.

At least ten counts were recorded for this clonotype. The chain uses TRBV30 and TRBJ1-1; D remains unclear. Per the germline V gene, CDR1 is GTSNPN and CDR2 is SVGIG (reference sequence). Trimming removed 2 bases at V and 5 bases at J, with 3 bases between. The CDR3 is 10 amino acids. The CDR3 reads CAWSRTEAFF. As DNA, the CDR3 is TGTGCCTGGAGTCGGACTGAAGCTTTCTTT.

As concerns this clonotype: A much larger clone is a single base away; this may be a read error. V gene TRBV14 combines with J gene TRBJ2-7; D is unresolved. In germline, CDR1 is SGHDN, CDR2 FVKESK. The CDR3 sequence is 14 residues long. The CDR3 DNA is TGTGCCAGCAGCCAGGACGCTTGGGCCTACGAGCGGTACTTC. Protein product: CASSQDAWAYERYF.

This clonotype was seen at least ten times. The chain joins TRBV29-1 to TRBJ2-7, with D possibly TRBD1 on 6 matching bases. CDR3 size: 12 residues. Trimming stripped 6 bases from V and 2 bases from J, with 11 bases between. Germline CDR1 SQVTM, CDR2 ANQGSEA. CDR3 amino acids: CSVLQGTYEQYF. CDR3 in DNA: TGCAGCGTACTACAGGGAACCTACGAGCAGTACTTC.

With regard to this clonotype: A much larger clonotype is one base distant, so this may be a read error. The J gene is TRBJ2-3, the V gene TRBV20-1; perhaps TRBD2 as D (6 bases). Germline V gene lookup returns CDR1 DFQATT and CDR2 SNEGSKA (reference sequence). The CDR3 runs to 14 residues. Trimming left V 6 bases short and J 4 bases short, with 17 bases between. The CDR3 nucleotides are TGCAGTGCCCCCGGGTCTAGCGCTTCAGATACGCAGTATTTT. Residues: CSAPGSSASDTQYF.

A note on this clonotype: A read error may explain this, as a much larger clone is one base away. The chain links TRBV6-5 to TRBJ1-2; D ambiguous. This CDR3 comprises 13 residues. Germline CDR1 MNHEY, CDR2 SVGAGI. In nucleotides, the CDR3 is TGTGCCAGCAGTTACGGTAGTGGTACTGGCTACAGCTTC. This codes for CASSYGSGTGYSF.

The rearrangement links TRBV9 to TRBJ1-2, with 7 positions matching TRBD1. Germline CDR1 is SGDLS and CDR2 is YYNGEE. The CDR3 sequence is 15 residues long. J was trimmed by 3 bases and V by 4 bases; bases with no gene match: 9. The CDR3: CASSLTGESYYGYTF. The DNA for the CDR3 is TGTGCCAGCAGCTTAACAGGGGAATCATACTATGGCTACACCTTC. Variable domain in full (rest from reference TRBV9 and TRBJ1-2): DSGVTQTPKHLITATGQRVTLRCSPRSGDLSVYWYQQSLDQGLQFLIQYYNGEERAKGNILERFSAQQFPDLHSELNLSSLELGDSALYFCASSLTGESYYGYTFGSGTRLTVV.

This clonotype was counted only a few times. J is TRBJ2-2 and V is TRBV7-8; D call uncertain. The CDR3 loop spans 17 amino acids. CDR1 SGHVS and CDR2 FQNEAQ come from the germline V gene. Trimming pared 5 bases from V and 2 bases from J, leaving 18 bases between. The CDR3 sequence: CASSPSPDIQNTGELFF. The CDR3 DNA is TGTGCCAGCAGCCCATCACCAGACATACAAAACACCGGGGAGCTGTTTTTT.

Turning to this clonotype: This clone may be a read error of a much larger clone one base away. The chain carries TRBV5-6 and TRBJ1-4; maybe TRBD1 (6 bases). Germline V gene sequence: CDR1 SGHDT, CDR2 YYEEEE. The CDR3 is 17 amino acids. The CDR3 sequence is CASSFFSQGRRNEKLCF. The CDR3 nucleotides read TGTGCCAGCAGCTTCTTTTCTCAGGGGAGGCGGAATGAAAAACTGTGTTTT.

The table lists this clonotype with many counts. The rearrangement joins TRBV7-6 to TRBJ1-1, with 7 bases that match TRBD1. J lost 3 bases, V lost 5 bases, and 12 bases had no gene match. CDR3 length: 16 amino acids. The germline V gene encodes CDR1 SGHVS and CDR2 FNYEAQ. The DNA of the CDR3 is TGTGCCAGCAGCCCGCACACGCAAACAGGGGACACTGAAGCTTTCTTT. Protein sequence: CASSPHTQTGDTEAFF.